This entry describes one T cell receptor (beta chain). Its cognate antigen has yet to be identified. This entry is derived from a study of human CD8 memory T cell subsets (dated by TCRdb to 2020 to 2021). Notes on the research overall: The clonal relationships among stem-like (TSTEM), progenitor exhausted-like (TPEX) and effector memory CD8+ T cell subsets were assessed by comparing the TCRbeta repertoires of these subsets. TCRbeta repertoires were obtained from TSTEM, TPEX and effector memory subsets contributed by each of six donors. General study outcomes and caveats: Clonotypes were shared with effector memory cells by both stem-like subsets, but only minimal overlap was found between TSTEM and TPEX repertoires, suggesting distinct antigen spectra. Sequencing was limited to TCRbeta chains, and the repertoire comparisons were based on six donors analyzed with paired t-tests and Bonferroni correction. Greater repertoire diversity in TSTEM than in TPEX subsets was suggested by Chao1 estimates, potentially reflecting a broader range of specificities. Normalized Shannon-Wiener diversity was similarly high in TSTEM and TPEX subsets, while effector memory subsets were less diverse by comparison.

The CDR3, from cysteine to phenylalanine, totals 17 residues. This entry has no DNA. From a lookup of the germline V gene (reference sequence), CDR1 and CDR2 are LGHDT and YNNKEL. The sequencer listed for this sample is NextSeq 550. A Human TCR Profiling Kit was used to prepare UMI-labeled 5' RACE TCRbeta libraries. The same number of PCR cycles was used to prepare all TCRbeta libraries in parallel. The paper's data handling went like this. The number of functional CDR3beta clonotypes in each TCRbeta library ranged from roughly 2,800 to 18,000. MIGEC 1.2.9 handled UMI extraction and consensus assembly, with a minimum of three reads required per UMI. MiXCR 3.0.3 was used to extract the in-frame CDR3beta repertoires. After each sample was downsampled to 42,000 randomly selected UMIs, diversity metrics were computed in VDJtools 1.2.1. For the top 3,000 clones of each sample pair, the repertoire overlap metrics D, R and F2 were calculated in VDJtools. TCRdb reanalyzed the reads, keeping one entry per CDR3 protein sequence and omitting DNA. The V and J calls reflect TCRdb's pipeline rather than the authors' work. This sample's table has entries for about 17,000 distinct CDR3 sequences. Of the sample, 5.7% is held by the ten largest clones.

Stem-like memory CD8+ T cells (TSTEM) were defined as CCR7+ PD-1- TIGIT- cells. Density gradient separation was used to isolate peripheral blood mononuclear cells from buffy coats of healthy donors. Negative magnetic separation using EasySep or MojoSort CD8+ T cell isolation kits was how the study enriched total CD8+ T cells. For each subset, total RNA was extracted using an RNeasy Mini Kit from duplicate vials of 150,000 sorted CD8+ T cells. PBMCs were used either fresh or after being cryopreserved in fetal bovine serum containing around 10% DMSO. Fluorescence-activated cell sorting on a FACSAria III was used to sort CD8+ T cell subsets to purity.

Sequenced: CD8+ stem-like memory T cells (TSCM and TCM) sorted from PBMCs. Sample cell subset or site, as interpreted from the label and publication: stem-like memory CD8 T cells (TSTEM), CCR7+ PD-1- TIGIT-. The chain was built from TRBV3-1 and TRBJ1-3; there is no DNA to check the TCRdb D call of TRBD1. This sequence originates from a human donor in good health. The CDR3 amino acid sequence is: CASSQGPPGHLGNTIYF.